These 24 T cell receptor beta chains share one sample of origin, sequenced in a study of shared clonotypes between healthy human individuals. Naive-designated CD8 cells lacked CD45RO, were positively enriched for CCR7, and omitted terminally differentiated effector memory CD45RA+ cells. TCRdb's table, derived via immunoSEQ multiplex PCR, lists solely in-frame clones and lacks some. The table shows around 1,900,000 clones, with over 85% occurring only once. Sequencing used naive CD8+ T cells from PBMCs. The origin of the receptors is a man aged 18 to 29 in good health. Some clones in this sample may be carry-over from other donors' samples.

The chain employs TRBV7-8 and TRBJ2-1, with no clear D. Germline CDR1 reads SGHVS; CDR2 reads FQNEAQ. V gave up 7 bases and J gave up 7 bases, with 20 bases separating them. The CDR3 length is 15 residues. This CDR3 reads CASKPLAYRVNEQFF. The CDR3 DNA is TGTGCCAGCAAGCCGTTGGCCTATAGGGTTAATGAGCAGTTCTTC.

This clone was counted only a few times. The rearrangement links TRBV19 to TRBJ1-5; 9 nucleotides match TRBD1. The CDR3 is 16 residues long. The junction had 10 bases not matched to a gene; V was cut back by 5 bases and J by 5 bases. The V gene's germline CDR1 is LNHDA and CDR2 SQIVND (reference sequence). Written as DNA, the CDR3 is TGTGCCAGTAGTGTTGGACAGGGGCTCTACCATCAGCCCCAGCATTTT. Translating gives CASSVGQGLYHQPQHF.

The CDR3 nucleotides read TGTGCCAGCAGTGAAGGCCTCTGGGGCACTGAAGCTTTCTTT. As protein: CASSEGLWGTEAFF. V is TRBV6-1 and J is TRBJ1-1; D uncertain. The germline V gene has CDR1 MNHNS and CDR2 SASEGT. The CDR3 is made up of 14 amino acids. The V gene lost 1 base and the J gene lost 4 bases, with 10 bases spanning the gap.

This clone was picked up one time. The V and J genes are TRBV28 and TRBJ2-7; D is possibly TRBD1 (6 bases). The CDR3 consists of 15 residues. CDR1 and CDR2 (germline): MDHEN, SYDVKM. Trimming left V 5 bases short and J 6 bases short, with 20 bases between. The chain's CDR3 is CASSPLGASEGEQYF. The CDR3 bases are TGTGCCAGCAGTCCCCTGGGGGCCTCCGAGGGCGAGCAGTACTTC.

The chain has TRBV29-1 and TRBJ1-2, with no clear D. Looked up from germline, CDR1 is SQVTM and CDR2 is ANQGSEA. CDR3 length equals 16 residues. Trimming stripped 7 bases from V and 8 bases from J, with 29 bases between. The CDR3 nucleotides are TGCAGCGCCTACTTCAGGATGGGAGGCAAGAATCAGGGCTACACCTTC. Its translation is CSAYFRMGGKNQGYTF.

The chain recombines TRBV18 with TRBJ2-6; D is unclear. Deletions cut 2 bases from V and 0 bases from J, with 11 bases between. Germline CDR1 reads KGHSH; CDR2 reads LQKENI. The CDR3 is 17 amino acids. Written as DNA, the CDR3 is TGTGCCAGCTCACCAGCTCCAAGGGTCTCTGGGGCCAACGTCCTGACTTTC. The encoded protein is CASSPAPRVSGANVLTF.

This clone was seen at least ten times. For the CDR3, the DNA is TGTGCCAGCAGTCCACAGGTCATAACTCATGGCTACACCTTC. As protein: CASSPQVITHGYTF. This rearrangement joins TRBV28 to TRBJ1-2, with TRBD1 as a possible D gene (5 bases). Looked up from germline, CDR1 is MDHEN and CDR2 is SYDVKM. This CDR3 spans 14 amino acids. Trimming removed 5 bases from V and 6 bases from J, with 16 bases in between.

The table lists this clone with a count of one. The V and J genes are TRBV28 and TRBJ2-7, with 11 bases aligning to TRBD2. V gave up 3 bases and J gave up 5 bases; unmatched junction bases: 12. The CDR3 contains 17 residues. CDR1 and CDR2 from the germline V gene are MDHEN and SYDVKM. CDR3 protein: CASSFLTSGNLGDEQYF. The CDR3 bases are TGTGCCAGCAGTTTTCTGACTAGCGGGAACCTCGGGGACGAGCAGTACTTC.

The chain combines TRBV7-9 with TRBJ1-4; 8 bases line up with TRBD1. The CDR3 is 14 residues long. The junction had 4 bases not matched to a gene; V was cut back by 3 bases and J by 7 bases. In germline, CDR1 is SEHNR, CDR2 FQNEAQ (reference sequence). The CDR3 sequence: CASSLAGGFEKLFF. DNA for the CDR3: TGTGCCAGCAGCTTGGCAGGGGGCTTTGAAAAACTGTTTTTT.

The chain joins TRBV28 to TRBJ2-1; D tentatively fits TRBD1 or TRBD2 (5 bases each). Germline lookup yields CDR1 MDHEN and CDR2 SYDVKM. The CDR3 sequence is 15 residues long. V shed 2 bases and J shed 7 bases, with 15 bases lying between them. The DNA of the CDR3 is TGTGCCAGCAGTTTAGGGGGACGGATGGGGAATGAGCAGTTCTTC. The encoded protein is CASSLGGRMGNEQFF. Full variable domain (outside the CDR3, taken from reference TRBV28 and TRBJ2-1): DVKVTQSSRYLVKRTGEKVFLECVQDMDHENMFWYRQDPGLGLRLIYFSYDVKMKEKGDIPEGYSVSREKKERFSLILESASTNQTSMYLCASSLGGRMGNEQFFGPGTRLTVL.

In its sample, this clone was seen a few times. This chain joins TRBV7-9 and TRBJ1-5, with D possibly being TRBD1 (6 bases). Germline lookup yields CDR1 SEHNR and CDR2 FQNEAQ (reference sequence). The CDR3 length is 16 residues. The germline V and J ends were trimmed by 2 bases and 2 bases, with 13 bases remaining between them. The chain's CDR3 is CASSLSGDGGNQPQHF. The CDR3 coding sequence is TGTGCCAGCAGCTTATCAGGGGATGGGGGCAATCAGCCCCAGCATTTT.

Remarks on this clone: Distinct nucleotide sequences in the sample also encode this CDR3. The V call is TRBV6-4, the J call TRBJ2-1, with D unclear. CDR1 and CDR2 from the germline V gene are MRHNA and SNTAGT. The CDR3 covers 12 residues. Trimming removed 0 bases at V and 4 bases at J, with 1 base between. CDR3 sequence reads: CASSDSYNEQFF. The CDR3 DNA is TGTGCCAGCAGTGACTCGTACAATGAGCAGTTCTTC.

V and J are TRBV2 and TRBJ2-5, with 8 bases that match TRBD1. V was pared by 4 bases and J by 5 bases, with 12 bases of the junction left unmatched. The CDR3 loop spans 16 amino acids. Germline V gives CDR1 SNHLY, CDR2 FYNNEI. In DNA form, the CDR3 reads TGTGCCAGCAGTGGCCAGAGGACAGGGAGTTGGGAGACCCAGTACTTC. Encoded protein: CASSGQRTGSWETQYF.

The chain links TRBV11-3 to TRBJ1-3, with D tentatively TRBD1 (6 bases). With 5 bases removed from V and 0 bases from J, the gap between germline ends came to 14 bases. The CDR3 sequence is 16 residues long. Per the germline V gene, CDR1 is SGHNT and CDR2 is YENEEA. The CDR3 DNA reads TGTGCCAGCAGCGCTCGGACAGAGAGCTCTGGAAACACCATATATTTT. It codes for CASSARTESSGNTIYF. Full variable domain (remainder filled in from reference TRBV11-3 and TRBJ1-3): EAGVVQSPRYKIIEKKQPVAFWCNPISGHNTLYWYLQNLGQGPELLIRYENEEAVDDSQLPKDRFSAERLKGVDSTLKIQPAELGDSAVYLCASSARTESSGNTIYFGEGSWLTVV.

The chain combines TRBV5-4 with TRBJ1-1, with TRBD1 identical over 7 bases. CDR3 size: 12 residues. The germline CDR1 and CDR2 sequences are SGHNT and YYREEE (reference sequence). Unmatched junction bases numbered 5, after V lost 4 bases and J lost 8 bases. Here the CDR3 DNA reads TGTGCCAGCAGCGACCAGGACAGGGAAGCTTTCTTT. Encoded protein: CASSDQDREAFF.

This chain connects TRBV27 to TRBJ2-7, with D unresolved. V lost 2 bases and J 1 base, leaving 6 bases between the germline ends. Germline V lookup: CDR1 MNHEY, CDR2 SMNVEV (reference sequence). The CDR3 is 13 amino acids. CDR3 nucleotides: TGTGCCAGCAGTTTAAGGATGTCCTACGAGCAGTACTTC. This gives the protein CASSLRMSYEQYF.

The CDR3 is CASSSETGEGNQPQHF. DNA for the CDR3: TGTGCCAGCAGTTCCGAAACCGGCGAGGGCAATCAGCCCCAGCATTTT. The chain uses TRBV28 and TRBJ1-5; D is uncertain. The CDR3 contains 16 residues. Germline CDR1 MDHEN, CDR2 SYDVKM. Trimming removed 4 bases from V and 2 bases from J, with 15 bases in between.

This clone came up once. The V gene is TRBV7-9, the J gene TRBJ2-1, with 12 bases matching TRBD2. With V trimmed by 2 bases and J by 1 base, 6 bases remained unmatched. Germline V gives CDR1 SEHNR, CDR2 FQNEAQ (reference sequence). The CDR3 extends over 18 amino acids. The CDR3, as DNA: TGTGCCAGCAGCTTACTAGCGGGAGGGCCTATTTCCTACAATGAGCAGTTCTTC. Amino acids: CASSLLAGGPISYNEQFF. Full variable domain (rest looked up from reference TRBV7-9 and TRBJ2-1): DTGVSQNPRHKITKRGQNVTFRCDPISEHNRLYWYRQTLGQGPEFLTYFQNEAQLEKSRLLSDRFSAERPKGSFSTLEIQRTEQGDSAMYLCASSLLAGGPISYNEQFFGPGTRLTVL.

V usage is TRBV28 and J usage is TRBJ1-2, with TRBD1 matching over 7 bases. V lost 3 bases to trimming and J lost 4 bases; unmatched junction nucleotides: 5. Germline lookup yields CDR1 MDHEN and CDR2 SYDVKM. CDR3 length: 14 residues. The CDR3 nucleotides are TGTGCCAGCAGTTTTTTAGGACAGGCCTATGGCTACACCTTC. Protein: CASSFLGQAYGYTF.

Comment on this clone: A much more abundant neighbour one base away suggests this may be a read error. Other DNA sequences of this sample code for an identical CDR3. The chain carries TRBV9 and TRBJ1-1; D unresolved. The CDR3 runs 13 residues. Germline CDR1 SGDLS, CDR2 YYNGEE. Trimming cost V 0 bases and J 4 bases, with 7 bases left between them. The CDR3 DNA reads as TGTGCCAGCAGCGTAGGGGTGGGCACTGAAGCTTTCTTT. This encodes CASSVGVGTEAFF.

The genes are TRBV5-6 and TRBJ2-3; 9 positions match TRBD1. V lost 4 bases to trimming and J lost 0 bases; unmatched junction nucleotides: 3. In germline, CDR1 is SGHDT, CDR2 YYEEEE. CDR3 length equals 15 residues. The chain's CDR3 is CASSPGQGSTDTQYF. DNA for the CDR3: TGTGCCAGCAGCCCCGGACAGGGGAGCACAGATACGCAGTATTTT.

Regarding this clone: This sample also contains other DNA sequences that code for the same CDR3. The chain is built from TRBV4-2 and TRBJ2-7; TRBD2 matches 10 bases. CDR1 and CDR2 from the germline V gene are LGHNA and YNFKEQ. Trimming removed 0 bases from V and 3 bases from J; junction bases left unmatched: 5. The CDR3 sequence is 16 residues long. CDR3 region: CASSQEGLAGVYEQYF. Written as DNA, the CDR3 is TGTGCCAGCAGCCAAGAGGGGCTAGCGGGAGTCTACGAGCAGTACTTC.

The chain combines TRBV28 with TRBJ2-7, with TRBD2 matching 10 bases. Germline lookup yields CDR1 MDHEN and CDR2 SYDVKM. This CDR3 has 21 residues. The junction had 20 bases not matched to a gene; V was cut back by 1 base and J by 2 bases. As DNA, the CDR3 is TGTGCCAGCAGTTTATCAATAGAGAAGGGGACTAGCGATTATTTTGCCTACGAGCAGTACTTC. It specifies CASSLSIEKGTSDYFAYEQYF.

The V gene is TRBV6-1, the J gene TRBJ2-3; D is possibly TRBD2 (5 bases). The CDR3 spans 14 residues. Germline lookup yields CDR1 MNHNS and CDR2 SASEGT. Trimming left V 8 bases short and J 3 bases short, with 15 bases between. This CDR3 is CASVNERLTDTQYF. CDR3 in DNA: TGTGCCAGCGTGAACGAGCGGCTAACAGATACGCAGTATTTT.